This T cell receptor (beta chain) was captured in a study of human T cells and chemical hapten exposure. Study information: The sensitizer, 2% DPC, was used on approximately 2 cm by approximately 2 cm of upper inner arm skin. Patch testing was performed with 0.01% DPC on the upper back, with reading at 6 days. Study results and limitations: Expanded TCRs clustered into significantly more large CDR3 similarity groups than controls, the analysis revealed.

Concerning this clonotype itself: The target antigen is unknown.

TCRdb re-called the RACE reads through MiXCR, storing one row per CDR3 protein. Of around 260,000 distinct CDR3 sequences in the sample, about 9.4% are singletons; the top ten hold 2.3%. Described time point: pre-sensitization, week 0. The treatment is: therapeutic diphenylcyclopropenone sensitization with weekly scalp DPC. Sample donors consisted of patients with alopecia, aged 18 to 70 years, who were suitable for DPC. CDR1 is SQVTM and CDR2 is ANQGSEA in the germline V gene. The CDR3 has 14 residues. Trimming shortened V by 1 base and J by 5 bases, and 14 bases separated the two germline ends. This chain links TRBV29-1 with TRBJ2-5; D is ambiguous. This sequence was found in a woman aged 40 to 50 with alopecia areata. Some clones in this sample may be carry-over from other donors' samples. The specimen was whole blood, collected in connection with sensitization to the hapten diphenylcyclopropenone (DPC). CDR3 region: CSVEGAEAPETQYF. The CDR3 nucleotides read TGCAGCGTTGAAGGGGCAGAGGCGCCGGAGACCCAGTACTTC.